Sequencing of this T cell receptor beta chain was carried out in a study of human T cells and chemical hapten exposure. As for time point: patch test 3, about 24 weeks after DPC sensitization. Treatment specified: therapeutic diphenylcyclopropenone sensitization with weekly scalp DPC. TCRdb passed the RACE reads through MiXCR, listing each CDR3 protein once. The sample holds approximately 80,000 distinct CDR3 sequences, around 13% seen once. The sequence was collected from a woman between 45 and 60 years old with alopecia areata. Some clones in this sample may be carry-over from other donors' samples. This material consisted of whole blood, taken in connection with sensitization to the hapten diphenylcyclopropenone (DPC).

CDR3 protein: CASSIYPLAREGGDEQFF. The CDR3, as DNA: TGTGCCAGTAGTATATATCCCCTCGCGCGGGAGGGTGGCGATGAGCAGTTCTTC. The chain employs TRBV19 and TRBJ2-1; 9 nucleotides align to TRBD2. Trimming removed 2 bases from V and 8 bases from J; junction bases left unmatched: 16. Germline CDR1 and CDR2: LNHDA and SQIVND (reference sequence). The length of the CDR3 is 18 residues.